The rows below give T cell receptor beta chains drawn from one sample of a study of shared T cell receptors in the human thymus. TCRdb's copy holds only in-frame clones and misses some; the assay was immunoSEQ multiplex PCR. The table includes some 640,000 clones, more than 75% detected once. These sequences were also reported in another study, on human thymus T cells.

The sequenced sample consisted of thymocytes. The receptor set was obtained from a boy less than two years old with a congenital heart defect. Each CDR3 is given with its conserved first and last residue. Fields, in order: D gene, J gene, clone size, V gene, CDR3 protein, CDR3 DNA. D genes are given only for firm matches. For some rows the clone size is stated as once, few or many, or as a class when expanded; others skip it.

d_gene: .; j_gene: TRBJ2-5; abundance: .; v_gene: TRBV28; CDR3aa: CASSLFRGADQETQYF; CDR3nt: TGTGCCAGCAGTTTATTTCGCGGGGCCGATCAAGAGACCCAGTACTTC
d_gene: .; j_gene: TRBJ1-2; abundance: .; v_gene: TRBV7-2; CDR3aa: CASRQTAGANYGYTF; CDR3nt: TGTGCCAGCAGACAAACCGCAGGGGCTAACTATGGCTACACCTTC
d_gene: .; j_gene: TRBJ2-5; abundance: .; v_gene: TRBV7-2; CDR3aa: CASSFQGSQETQYF; CDR3nt: TGTGCCAGCAGCTTCCAGGGCAGTCAAGAGACCCAGTACTTC
d_gene: TRBD1; j_gene: TRBJ2-1; abundance: once; v_gene: TRBV4-3; CDR3aa: CASSQAPRGHVYDNEQFF; CDR3nt: TGCGCCAGCAGCCAAGCGCCCAGGGGGCATGTGTATGACAATGAGCAGTTCTTC
d_gene: TRBD2; j_gene: TRBJ2-1; abundance: .; v_gene: TRBV4-3; CDR3aa: CASSQETRTRYDEQFF; CDR3nt: TGCGCCAGCAGCCAAGAGACCCGGACTAGATATGATGAGCAGTTCTTC
d_gene: .; j_gene: TRBJ2-7; abundance: few; v_gene: TRBV7-9; CDR3aa: CASSRQGGGEQYF; CDR3nt: TGTGCCAGCAGCCGTCAAGGGGGTGGCGAGCAGTACTTC
d_gene: .; j_gene: TRBJ2-1; abundance: .; v_gene: TRBV9; CDR3aa: CASSVAWGESYNEQFF; CDR3nt: TGTGCCAGCAGCGTAGCTTGGGGAGAGTCCTACAATGAGCAGTTCTTC
d_gene: .; j_gene: TRBJ1-1; abundance: .; v_gene: TRBV15; CDR3aa: CATSRDKGIAVMNTEAFF; CDR3nt: TGTGCCACCAGCAGAGATAAGGGGATAGCGGTGATGAACACTGAAGCTTTCTTT
d_gene: .; j_gene: TRBJ2-7; abundance: once; v_gene: TRBV19; CDR3aa: CASSTAGDEQYF; CDR3nt: TGTGCCAGTAGTACCGCAGGGGACGAGCAGTACTTC
d_gene: .; j_gene: TRBJ1-3; abundance: few; v_gene: TRBV7-2; CDR3aa: CASRVGEAGNTIYF; CDR3nt: TGTGCCAGCAGGGTCGGGGAAGCTGGAAACACCATATATTTT
d_gene: .; j_gene: TRBJ2-7; abundance: .; v_gene: TRBV7-9; CDR3aa: CASSRDTPYEQYF; CDR3nt: TGTGCCAGCAGCCGGGACACCCCCTACGAGCAGTACTTC